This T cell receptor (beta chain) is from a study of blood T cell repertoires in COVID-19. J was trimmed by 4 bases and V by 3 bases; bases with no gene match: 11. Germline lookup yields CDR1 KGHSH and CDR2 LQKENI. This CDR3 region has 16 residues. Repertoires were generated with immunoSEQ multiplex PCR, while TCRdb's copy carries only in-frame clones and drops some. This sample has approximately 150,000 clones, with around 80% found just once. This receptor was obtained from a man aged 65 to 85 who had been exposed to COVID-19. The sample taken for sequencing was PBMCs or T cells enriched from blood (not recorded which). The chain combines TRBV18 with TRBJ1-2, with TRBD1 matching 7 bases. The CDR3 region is CASSPGNTQGSYGYTF. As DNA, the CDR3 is TGTGCCAGCTCACCCGGCAACACACAGGGGAGCTATGGCTACACCTTC. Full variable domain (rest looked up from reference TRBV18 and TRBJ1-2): NAGVMQNPRHLVRRRGQEARLRCSPMKGHSHVYWYRQLPEEGLKFMVYLQKENIIDESGMPKERFSAEFPKEGPSILRIQQVVRGDSAAYFCASSPGNTQGSYGYTFGSGTRLTVV.